This entry describes one T cell receptor beta chain. The data stem from a study of blood T cell repertoires in COVID-19. Study in general: Researchers got acute and convalescent COVID-19 samples from the United States, Italy and Spain. Sample material is recorded as cDNA or gDNA derived from T cells, B-cell-depleted T cells, or PBMCs.

Per the study methods: Estimates of nucleated cell counts were drawn from the amplification of reference gene primers. Using immunoSEQ multiplex PCR, the repertoire was profiled, and TCRdb retains in-frame clones only, with some absent. V and J calls and clone size are as listed in that table; D and trimming were resolved from the DNA. The sample records approximately 60,000 clones, around 80% being singletons. The junction had 7 bases not matched to a gene; V was cut back by 5 bases and J by 3 bases. The CDR3 is 14 amino acids. The germline CDR1 and CDR2 sequences are SGHTS and YDEGEE. Sequenced: peripheral blood. V and J are TRBV5-8 and TRBJ2-5; 7 positions match TRBD1. The TCR comes from a man in his 60s with acute or convalescent COVID-19. The CDR3 region has the DNA TGTGCCAGCAGAACGACAGGGTTGGAAGAGACCCAGTACTTC. Its protein is CASRTTGLEETQYF.